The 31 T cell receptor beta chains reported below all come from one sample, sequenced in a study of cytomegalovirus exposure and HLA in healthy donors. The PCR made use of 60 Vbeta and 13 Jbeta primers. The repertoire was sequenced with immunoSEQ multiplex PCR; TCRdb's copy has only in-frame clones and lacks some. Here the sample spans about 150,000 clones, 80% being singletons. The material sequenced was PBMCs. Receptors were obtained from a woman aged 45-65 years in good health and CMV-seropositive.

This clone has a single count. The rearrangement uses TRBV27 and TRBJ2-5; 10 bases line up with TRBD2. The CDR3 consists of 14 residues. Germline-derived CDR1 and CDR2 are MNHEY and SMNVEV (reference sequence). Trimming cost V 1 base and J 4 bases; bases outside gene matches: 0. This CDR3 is CASSLLAGGETQYF. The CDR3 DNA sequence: TGTGCCAGCAGTTTATTAGCGGGGGGAGAGACCCAGTACTTC.

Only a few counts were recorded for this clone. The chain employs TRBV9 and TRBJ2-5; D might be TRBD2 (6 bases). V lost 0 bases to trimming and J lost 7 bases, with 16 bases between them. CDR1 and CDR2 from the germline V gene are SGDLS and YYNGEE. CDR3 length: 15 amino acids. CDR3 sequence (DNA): TGTGCCAGCAGCGTAGAGGGACTTGATACAGGGACCCAGTACTTC. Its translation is CASSVEGLDTGTQYF.

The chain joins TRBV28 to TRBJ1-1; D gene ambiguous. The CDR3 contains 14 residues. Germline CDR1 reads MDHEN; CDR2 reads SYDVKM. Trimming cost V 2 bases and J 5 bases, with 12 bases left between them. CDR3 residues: CASSLENWRTEAFF. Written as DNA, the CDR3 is TGTGCCAGCAGTTTAGAGAATTGGAGAACTGAAGCTTTCTTT. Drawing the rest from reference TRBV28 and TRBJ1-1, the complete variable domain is DVKVTQSSRYLVKRTGEKVFLECVQDMDHENMFWYRQDPGLGLRLIYFSYDVKMKEKGDIPEGYSVSREKKERFSLILESASTNQTSMYLCASSLENWRTEAFFGQGTRLTVV.

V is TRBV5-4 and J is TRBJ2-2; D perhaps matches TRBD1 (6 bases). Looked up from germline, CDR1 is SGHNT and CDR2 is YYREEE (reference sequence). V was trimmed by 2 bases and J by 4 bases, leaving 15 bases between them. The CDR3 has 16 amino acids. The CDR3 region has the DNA TGTGCCAGCAGCTTCGCTTCAGGGGCGGGCACCGGGGAGCTGTTTTTT. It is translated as CASSFASGAGTGELFF.

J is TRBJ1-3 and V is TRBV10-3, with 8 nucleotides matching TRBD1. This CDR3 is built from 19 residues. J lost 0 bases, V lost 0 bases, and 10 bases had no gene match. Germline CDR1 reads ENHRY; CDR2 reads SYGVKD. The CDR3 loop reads CAISESPGDRPSSGNTIYF. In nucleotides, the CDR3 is TGTGCCATCAGTGAGTCCCCAGGGGACAGGCCATCCTCTGGAAACACCATATATTTT.

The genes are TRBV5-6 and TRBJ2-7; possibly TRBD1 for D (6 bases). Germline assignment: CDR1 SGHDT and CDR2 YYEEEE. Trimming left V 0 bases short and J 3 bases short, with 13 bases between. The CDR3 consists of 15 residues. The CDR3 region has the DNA TGTGCCAGCAGCTTGGGGGGGCAGGGGCTCTACGAGCAGTACTTC. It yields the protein CASSLGGQGLYEQYF.

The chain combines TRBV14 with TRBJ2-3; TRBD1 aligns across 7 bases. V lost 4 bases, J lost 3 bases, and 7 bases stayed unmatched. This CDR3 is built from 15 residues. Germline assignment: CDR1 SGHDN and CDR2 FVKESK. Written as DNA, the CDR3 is TGTGCCAGCAGCCTTTCGGCCAGGGGGACAGATACGCAGTATTTT. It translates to CASSLSARGTDTQYF.

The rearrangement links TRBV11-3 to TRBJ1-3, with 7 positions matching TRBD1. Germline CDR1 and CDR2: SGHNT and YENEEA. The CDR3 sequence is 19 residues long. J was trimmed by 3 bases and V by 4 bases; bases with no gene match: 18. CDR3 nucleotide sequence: TGTGCCAGCAGCTCTTCCCGGACAGGAAGGCAAGTCTGTGGAAACACCATATATTTT. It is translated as CASSSSRTGRQVCGNTIYF. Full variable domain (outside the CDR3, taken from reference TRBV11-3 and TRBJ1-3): EAGVVQSPRYKIIEKKQPVAFWCNPISGHNTLYWYLQNLGQGPELLIRYENEEAVDDSQLPKDRFSAERLKGVDSTLKIQPAELGDSAVYLCASSSSRTGRQVCGNTIYFGEGSWLTVV.

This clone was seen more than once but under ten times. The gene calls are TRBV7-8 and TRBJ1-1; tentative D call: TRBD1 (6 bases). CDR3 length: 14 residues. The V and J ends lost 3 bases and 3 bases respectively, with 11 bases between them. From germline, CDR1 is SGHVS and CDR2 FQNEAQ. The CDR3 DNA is TGTGCCAGCAGCTTCCTACAGGGTTACACTGAAGCTTTCTTT. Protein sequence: CASSFLQGYTEAFF.

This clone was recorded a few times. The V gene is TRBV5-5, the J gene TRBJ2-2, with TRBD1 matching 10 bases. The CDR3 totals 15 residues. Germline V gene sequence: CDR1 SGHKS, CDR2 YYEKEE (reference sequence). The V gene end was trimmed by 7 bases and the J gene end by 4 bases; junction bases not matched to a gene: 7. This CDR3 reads CASWWDRGSTGELFF. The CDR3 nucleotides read TGTGCCAGCTGGTGGGACAGGGGTAGCACCGGGGAGCTGTTTTTT. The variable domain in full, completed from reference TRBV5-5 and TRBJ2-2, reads DAGVTQSPTHLIKTRGQQVTLRCSPISGHKSVSWYQQVLGQGPQFIFQYYEKEERGRGNFPDRFSARQFPNYSSELNVNALLLGDSALYLCASWWDRGSTGELFFGEGSRLTVL.

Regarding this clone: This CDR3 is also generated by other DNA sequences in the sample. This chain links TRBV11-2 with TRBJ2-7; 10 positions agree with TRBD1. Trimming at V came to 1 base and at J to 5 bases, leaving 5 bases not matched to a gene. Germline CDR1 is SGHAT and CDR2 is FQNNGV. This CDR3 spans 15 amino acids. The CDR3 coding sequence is TGTGCCAGCAGCTTAGGAGGACAGGGGGGACACGAGCAGTACTTC. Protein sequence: CASSLGGQGGHEQYF.

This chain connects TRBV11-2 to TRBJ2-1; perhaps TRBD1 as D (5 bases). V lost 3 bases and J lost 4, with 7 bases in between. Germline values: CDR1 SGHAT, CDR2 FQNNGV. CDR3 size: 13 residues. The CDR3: CASSFDRYNEQFF. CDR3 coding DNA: TGTGCCAGCAGCTTTGACAGATACAATGAGCAGTTCTTC.

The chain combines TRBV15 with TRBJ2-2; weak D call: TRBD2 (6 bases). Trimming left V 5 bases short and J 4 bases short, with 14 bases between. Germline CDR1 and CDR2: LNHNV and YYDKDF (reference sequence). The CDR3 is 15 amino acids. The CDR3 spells CATSRRVVITGELFF. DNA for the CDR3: TGTGCCACCAGCCGGAGGGTCGTAATCACCGGGGAGCTGTTTTTT.

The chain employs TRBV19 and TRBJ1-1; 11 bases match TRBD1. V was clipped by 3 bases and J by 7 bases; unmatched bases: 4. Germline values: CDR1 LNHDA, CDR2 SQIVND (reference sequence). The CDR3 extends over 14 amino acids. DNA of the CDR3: TGTGCCAGTAGTATCCGGACAGGGGGCTTTGAAGCTTTCTTT. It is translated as CASSIRTGGFEAFF.

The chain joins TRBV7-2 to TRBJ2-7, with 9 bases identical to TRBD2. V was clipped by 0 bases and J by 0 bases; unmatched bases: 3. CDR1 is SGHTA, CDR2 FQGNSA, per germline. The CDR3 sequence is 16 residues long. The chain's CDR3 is CASSLASTSGSYEQYF. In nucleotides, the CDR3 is TGTGCCAGCAGCTTAGCGTCGACTAGCGGCTCCTACGAGCAGTACTTC.

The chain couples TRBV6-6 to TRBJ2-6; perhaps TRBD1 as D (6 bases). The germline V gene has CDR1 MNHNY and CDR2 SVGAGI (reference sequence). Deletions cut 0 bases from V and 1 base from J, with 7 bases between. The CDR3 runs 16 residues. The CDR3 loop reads CASSYSTGSGANVLTF. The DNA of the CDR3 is TGTGCCAGCAGTTACTCCACAGGGTCTGGGGCCAACGTCCTGACTTTC.

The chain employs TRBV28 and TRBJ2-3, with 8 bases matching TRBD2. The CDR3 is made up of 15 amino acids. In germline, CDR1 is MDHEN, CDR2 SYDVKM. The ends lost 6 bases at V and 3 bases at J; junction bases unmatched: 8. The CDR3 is CASRSAGLGTDTQYF. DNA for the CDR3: TGTGCCAGCAGGTCTGCGGGACTAGGGACAGATACGCAGTATTTT.

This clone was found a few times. The CDR3 loop reads CASSPPGGDMNTEAFF. Here the CDR3 DNA reads TGTGCCAGCAGCCCCCCGGGAGGGGATATGAACACTGAAGCTTTCTTT. This chain connects TRBV14 to TRBJ1-1; tentatively, D is TRBD1 (5 bases). V was clipped by 4 bases and J by 0 bases, with 15 bases between them. The length of the CDR3 is 16 residues. CDR1 SGHDN and CDR2 FVKESK come from the germline V gene.

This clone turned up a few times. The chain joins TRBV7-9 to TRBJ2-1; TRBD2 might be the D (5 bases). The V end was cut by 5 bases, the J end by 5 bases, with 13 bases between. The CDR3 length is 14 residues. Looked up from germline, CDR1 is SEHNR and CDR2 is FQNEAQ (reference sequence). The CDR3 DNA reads TGTGCCAGCAGCCCACCCGGGATCGACAATGAGCAGTTCTTC. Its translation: CASSPPGIDNEQFF.

Written as DNA, the CDR3 is TGTGCCAGCAGTTTGAGAGGGCAGGGGAAGGATCAGCCCCAGCATTTT. Amino acids: CASSLRGQGKDQPQHF. V usage is TRBV21-1 and J usage is TRBJ1-5; the D call in the table, TRBD1, was not verified against the DNA. TRBV21-1 is a recognized pseudogene. The CDR3 loop spans 16 amino acids.

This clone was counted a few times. The CDR3, as DNA: TGCGCCAGCAGCTTCGGGGAACGTTACAATGAGCAGTTCTTC. Translated, it gives CASSFGERYNEQFF. The chain carries TRBV5-1 and TRBJ2-1; tentative D call: TRBD2 (5 bases). The V and J ends lost 2 bases and 4 bases respectively, with 10 bases between them. The CDR3 runs to 14 residues. The V gene's germline CDR1 is SGHRS and CDR2 YFSETQ.

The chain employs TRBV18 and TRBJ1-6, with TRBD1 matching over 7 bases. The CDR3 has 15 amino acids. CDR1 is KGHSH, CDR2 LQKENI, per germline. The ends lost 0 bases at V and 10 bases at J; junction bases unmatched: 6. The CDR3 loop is CASSPPSQGGSPLHF. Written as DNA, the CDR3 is TGTGCCAGCTCACCACCATCCCAAGGGGGCTCACCCCTCCACTTT.

As DNA, the CDR3 is TGTGCCAGCAGCTCGGACAGGAACACTGAAGCTTTCTTT. Protein product: CASSSDRNTEAFF. The V and J genes are TRBV7-2 and TRBJ1-1, with D possibly TRBD1 on 6 matching bases. CDR3 length: 13 amino acids. Per the germline V gene, CDR1 is SGHTA and CDR2 is FQGNSA. Deletions cut 4 bases from V and 1 base from J, with 7 bases between.

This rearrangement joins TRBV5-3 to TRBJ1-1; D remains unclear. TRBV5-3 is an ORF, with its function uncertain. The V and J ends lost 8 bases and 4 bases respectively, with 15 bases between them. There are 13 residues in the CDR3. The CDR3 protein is CASPPRCRTEAFF. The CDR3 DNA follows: TGTGCCAGCCCCCCTCGGTGTCGCACTGAAGCTTTCTTT.

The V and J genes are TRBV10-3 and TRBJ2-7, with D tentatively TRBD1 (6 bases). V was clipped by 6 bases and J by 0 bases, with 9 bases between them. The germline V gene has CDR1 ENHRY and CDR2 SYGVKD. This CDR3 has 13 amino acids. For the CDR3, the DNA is TGTGCCATCAGACCGGACAGCTCCTACGAGCAGTACTTC. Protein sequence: CAIRPDSSYEQYF.

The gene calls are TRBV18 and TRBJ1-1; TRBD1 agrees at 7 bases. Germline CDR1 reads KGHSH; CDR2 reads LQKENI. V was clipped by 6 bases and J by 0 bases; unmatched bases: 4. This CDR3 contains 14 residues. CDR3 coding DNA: TGTGCCAGCTCGTCGGGACAGATGAACACTGAAGCTTTCTTT. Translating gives CASSSGQMNTEAFF.

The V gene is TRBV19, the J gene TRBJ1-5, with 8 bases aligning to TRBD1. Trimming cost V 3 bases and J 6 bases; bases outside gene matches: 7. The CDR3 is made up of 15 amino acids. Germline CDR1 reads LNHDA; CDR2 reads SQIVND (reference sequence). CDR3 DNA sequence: TGTGCCAGTAGTATTTATGGACAGGGAGGTCAGCCCCAGCATTTT. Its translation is CASSIYGQGGQPQHF.

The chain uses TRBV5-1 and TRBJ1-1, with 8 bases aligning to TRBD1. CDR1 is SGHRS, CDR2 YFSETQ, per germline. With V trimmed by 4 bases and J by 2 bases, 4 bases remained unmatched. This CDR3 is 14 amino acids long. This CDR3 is CASSVTGANTEAFF. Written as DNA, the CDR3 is TGCGCCAGCAGCGTGACAGGGGCCAACACTGAAGCTTTCTTT. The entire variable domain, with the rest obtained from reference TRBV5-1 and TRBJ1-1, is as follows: KAGVTQTPRYLIKTRGQQVTLSCSPISGHRSVSWYQQTPGQGLQFLFEYFSETQRNKGNFPGRFSGRQFSNSRSEMNVSTLELGDSALYLCASSVTGANTEAFFGQGTRLTVV.

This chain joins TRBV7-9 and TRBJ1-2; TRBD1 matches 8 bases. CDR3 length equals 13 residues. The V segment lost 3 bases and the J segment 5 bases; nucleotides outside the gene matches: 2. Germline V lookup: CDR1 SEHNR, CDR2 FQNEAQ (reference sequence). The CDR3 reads CASSFGQGYGYTF. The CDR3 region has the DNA TGTGCCAGCAGCTTTGGACAGGGATATGGCTACACCTTC. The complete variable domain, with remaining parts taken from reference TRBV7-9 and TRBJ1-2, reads DTGVSQNPRHKITKRGQNVTFRCDPISEHNRLYWYRQTLGQGPEFLTYFQNEAQLEKSRLLSDRFSAERPKGSFSTLEIQRTEQGDSAMYLCASSFGQGYGYTFGSGTRLTVV.

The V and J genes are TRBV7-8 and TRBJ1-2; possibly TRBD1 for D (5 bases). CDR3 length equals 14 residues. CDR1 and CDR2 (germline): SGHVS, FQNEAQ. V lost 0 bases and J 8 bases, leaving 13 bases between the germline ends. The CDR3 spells CASSLAGGVDGYTF. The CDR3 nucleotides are TGTGCCAGCAGCTTAGCGGGGGGGGTAGACGGCTACACCTTC.

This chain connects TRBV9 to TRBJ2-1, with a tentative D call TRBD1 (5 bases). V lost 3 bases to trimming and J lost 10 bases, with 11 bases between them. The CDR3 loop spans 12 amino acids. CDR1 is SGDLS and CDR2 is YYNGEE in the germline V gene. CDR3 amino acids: CASSAGSREQFF. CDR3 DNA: TGTGCCAGCAGCGCAGGGTCACGCGAGCAGTTCTTC.